This TCR beta chain was recovered during a study of PD-1 blockade in mismatch repair-deficient tumors. V lost 8 bases to trimming and J lost 1 base, with 10 bases between them. The CDR3 runs to 13 residues. Germline CDR1 reads MNHNS; CDR2 reads SASEGT. Profiling relied on immunoSEQ multiplex PCR, and the TCRdb table lists in-frame clones only, not all of them. The table records 38,000 or so clones, around 83% of them present only once. V gene TRBV6-1 combines with J gene TRBJ2-3; D unclear. The sample in question was peripheral blood, obtained roughly 76 weeks after starting pembrolizumab. The source of this sequence is an adult with mismatch repair-deficient cancer. In DNA, the CDR3 is TGTGCCAGCGATCCCATCGGCACAGATACGCAGTATTTT. Its protein is CASDPIGTDTQYF.